One and the same sample provided the 25 T cell receptor beta chains below, sequenced in a study of cytomegalovirus exposure and HLA in healthy donors. 13 Jbeta primers and 60 Vbeta primers were used for the PCR. TCRdb keeps only in-frame clones here, not all; method: immunoSEQ multiplex PCR. The profile covers over 110,000 clones, with 79% appearing a single time and approximately 2.8% taken by the ten largest. The source material was PBMCs. The receptors shown here come from a female donor in good health and CMV-seronegative.

The chain employs TRBV5-4 and TRBJ2-5; no definite D call. The germline V and J ends were trimmed by 0 bases and 2 bases, with 8 bases remaining between them. The CDR3 has 14 amino acids. Germline loops: CDR1 SGHNT, CDR2 YYREEE (reference sequence). CDR3 nucleotides: TGTGCCAGCAGCTTGGATCCCGAGCAAGAGACCCAGTACTTC. Translated, it gives CASSLDPEQETQYF.

J is TRBJ2-3 and V is TRBV5-1; maybe TRBD2 (6 bases). Trimming cost V 4 bases and J 6 bases, with 15 bases left between them. The CDR3 loop spans 14 amino acids. The V gene's germline CDR1 is SGHRS and CDR2 YFSETQ. The CDR3 sequence is CASSPGLLADTQYF. CDR3 nucleotides: TGCGCCAGCAGCCCGGGACTCCTTGCTGATACGCAGTATTTT.

The V gene is TRBV11-2, the J gene TRBJ2-4; TRBD2 matches at 9 bases. J gave up 3 bases and V 3 bases, and 3 bases lay outside the gene matches. Germline V gives CDR1 SGHAT, CDR2 FQNNGV. This CDR3 has 15 amino acids. The CDR3 DNA reads as TGTGCCAGCAGCTTTAGCGGGGGCGGCAAAAACATTCAGTACTTC. Amino acid sequence: CASSFSGGGKNIQYF. The complete variable domain, with remaining parts taken from reference TRBV11-2 and TRBJ2-4, reads EAGVAQSPRYKIIEKRQSVAFWCNPISGHATLYWYQQILGQGPKLLIQFQNNGVVDDSQLPKDRFSAERLKGVDSTLKIQPAKLEDSAVYLCASSFSGGGKNIQYFGAGTRLSVL.

The chain recombines TRBV29-1 with TRBJ2-1, with TRBD2 matching over 7 bases. Germline CDR1 is SQVTM and CDR2 is ANQGSEA. Losses at the gene ends were 7 bases for V and 6 bases for J; bases not matched to a gene: 6. There are 12 residues in the CDR3. The CDR3 coding sequence is TGCAGCGCGGGGGGTGGGACCAATGAGCAGTTCTTC. Protein sequence: CSAGGGTNEQFF.

The chain has TRBV28 and TRBJ1-3, with D tentatively TRBD1 (5 bases). The CDR3 contains 12 residues. V was cut by 2 bases and J by 8 bases, with 7 bases left in between. Germline V gene sequence: CDR1 MDHEN, CDR2 SYDVKM. The CDR3 spells CASSLIGDTIYF. CDR3 nucleotide sequence: TGTGCCAGCAGTTTAATAGGGGACACCATATATTTT.

The rearrangement uses TRBV6-1 and TRBJ2-7, with 7 positions matching TRBD2. Germline-derived CDR1 and CDR2 are MNHNS and SASEGT. This CDR3 contains 13 residues. V dropped 7 bases and J dropped 2; count of bases not matched to a gene: 5. The CDR3 DNA reads TGTGCCAGCACTTTTAGCGGGCCCTACGAGCAGTACTTC. Translation gives CASTFSGPYEQYF.

CDR3 sequence reads: CASSLVGTGKTTDTQYF. In DNA form, the CDR3 reads TGTGCCAGCAGCTTAGTGGGGACAGGGAAAACCACAGATACGCAGTATTTT. V usage is TRBV7-6 and J usage is TRBJ2-3; 9 nucleotides agree with TRBD1. The ends lost 1 base at V and 2 bases at J; junction bases unmatched: 7. The CDR3 covers 17 residues. CDR1 SGHVS and CDR2 FNYEAQ come from the germline V gene. Using reference TRBV7-6 and TRBJ2-3 for the parts outside the CDR3, the full variable domain is GAGVSQSPRYKVTKRGQDVALRCDPISGHVSLYWYRQALGQGPEFLTYFNYEAQQDKSGLPNDRFSAERPEGSISTLTIQRTEQRDSAMYRCASSLVGTGKTTDTQYFGPGTRLTVL.

In this sample, this clone turned up many times. The chain employs TRBV5-4 and TRBJ2-1, with TRBD2 as a possible D gene (6 bases). Germline V gene sequence: CDR1 SGHNT, CDR2 YYREEE (reference sequence). The CDR3 is 15 residues long. Trimming shortened V by 0 bases and J by 7 bases, and 14 bases separated the two germline ends. This chain's CDR3 is CASSLGAGPRNEQFF. The CDR3 coding sequence is TGTGCCAGCAGCTTGGGAGCGGGTCCCAGGAATGAGCAGTTCTTC.

V is TRBV20-1 and J is TRBJ2-1, with 7 bases identical to TRBD2. Germline CDR1 is DFQATT and CDR2 is SNEGSKA (reference sequence). V shed 0 bases and J 15 bases; nucleotides not matched to a gene: 5. This CDR3 has 11 residues. CDR3 residues: CSARDDGLGFF. In DNA, the CDR3 is TGCAGTGCTAGAGATGACGGACTAGGGTTCTTC.

This clone has more than one count but fewer than ten. The CDR3 protein is CASSLATGDSWSYEQYF. The CDR3 DNA sequence: TGCGCCAGCAGCTTGGCGACAGGGGACAGCTGGTCCTACGAGCAGTACTTC. The chain combines TRBV5-1 with TRBJ2-7; 8 nucleotides agree with TRBD1. V dropped 0 bases and J dropped 1; count of bases not matched to a gene: 9. Germline V gives CDR1 SGHRS, CDR2 YFSETQ. The CDR3 has 17 residues.

The rearrangement uses TRBV7-9 and TRBJ2-1, with a tentative D call TRBD2 (5 bases). Between the trimmed V and J ends, which lost 5 bases and 2 bases, there was a span of 10 bases. Germline V gene lookup returns CDR1 SEHNR and CDR2 FQNEAQ (reference sequence). CDR3 length: 14 residues. CDR3 coding DNA: TGTGCCAGCAGCGCAACCGGGACCTACAATGAGCAGTTCTTC. Its translation: CASSATGTYNEQFF. The full variable domain, with the rest looked up from reference TRBV7-9 and TRBJ2-1, is DTGVSQNPRHKITKRGQNVTFRCDPISEHNRLYWYRQTLGQGPEFLTYFQNEAQLEKSRLLSDRFSAERPKGSFSTLEIQRTEQGDSAMYLCASSATGTYNEQFFGPGTRLTVL.

The chain uses TRBV7-2 and TRBJ2-7; no definite D call. The V end lost 6 bases, the J end lost 3 bases, and 9 bases lay between the germline ends. In germline, CDR1 is SGHTA, CDR2 FQGNSA. CDR3 length: 12 residues. The CDR3 sequence is CASSLIHYEQYF. The CDR3 DNA reads TGTGCCAGCAGTCTGATACACTACGAGCAGTACTTC.

V and J are TRBV4-3 and TRBJ1-1, with D possibly matching TRBD1 (5 bases). From germline, CDR1 is LGHNA and CDR2 YSLEER. Trimming shortened V by 4 bases and J by 0 bases, and 15 bases separated the two germline ends. This CDR3 comprises 16 residues. CDR3 sequence (DNA): TGCGCCAGCAGCCCCAGGGCGTACGAGATGAACACTGAAGCTTTCTTT. Protein: CASSPRAYEMNTEAFF.

The chain couples TRBV7-9 to TRBJ1-6; 7 bases map to TRBD1. With 11 bases clipped from V and 2 bases from J, the junction kept 9 bases outside the gene matches. From germline, CDR1 is SEHNR and CDR2 FQNEAQ (reference sequence). The CDR3 runs 15 residues. The CDR3 protein is CAGKKGTAYNSPLHF. The CDR3 DNA reads TGTGCCGGAAAGAAGGGGACAGCCTATAATTCACCCCTCCACTTT.

The rearrangement joins TRBV5-5 to TRBJ1-1; weak D call: TRBD1 (6 bases). With 2 bases removed from V and 2 bases from J, the gap between germline ends came to 10 bases. Germline assignment: CDR1 SGHKS and CDR2 YYEKEE (reference sequence). This CDR3 contains 14 residues. The CDR3 here is CASSLPQGNTEAFF. CDR3 nucleotide sequence: TGTGCCAGCAGCTTACCACAGGGTAACACTGAAGCTTTCTTT. Variable domain in full (rest from reference TRBV5-5 and TRBJ1-1): DAGVTQSPTHLIKTRGQQVTLRCSPISGHKSVSWYQQVLGQGPQFIFQYYEKEERGRGNFPDRFSARQFPNYSSELNVNALLLGDSALYLCASSLPQGNTEAFFGQGTRLTVV.

The gene calls are TRBV28 and TRBJ1-5; D perhaps matches TRBD1 (6 bases). Germline-derived CDR1 and CDR2 are MDHEN and SYDVKM. The V end was cut by 6 bases, the J end by 5 bases, with 11 bases between. The CDR3 loop spans 13 amino acids. DNA for the CDR3: TGTGCCAGCAGCAACAGGGTTTATCAGCCCCAGCATTTT. Encoded protein: CASSNRVYQPQHF.

This rearrangement joins TRBV28 to TRBJ2-5, with TRBD2 identical over 7 bases. This CDR3 spans 14 amino acids. After removal of 9 bases from V and 1 base from J, the junction contained 8 bases not matched to a gene. Germline lookup yields CDR1 MDHEN and CDR2 SYDVKM. CDR3 loop: CASGEGLPQETQYF. CDR3 coding DNA: TGTGCCAGTGGGGAGGGGCTCCCCCAAGAGACCCAGTACTTC.

This clone was observed a handful of times. The chain employs TRBV30 and TRBJ1-1, with unresolved D. CDR3 length equals 15 residues. Germline CDR1 and CDR2: GTSNPN and SVGIG (reference sequence). With 2 bases removed from V and 4 bases from J, the gap between germline ends came to 17 bases. The CDR3 coding sequence is TGTGCCTGGAGTAGGGCGGAAGAAGGGAGCACTGAAGCTTTCTTT. Residues: CAWSRAEEGSTEAFF.

This clone appeared once. The chain joins TRBV5-8 to TRBJ2-5; TRBD2 agrees at 9 bases. V lost 6 bases to trimming and J lost 2 bases; unmatched junction nucleotides: 8. This CDR3 comprises 15 residues. Per germline, CDR1 SGHTS and CDR2 YDEGEE. The CDR3 reads CASTRGLARQETQYF. The CDR3 bases are TGTGCCAGCACCCGAGGACTAGCGAGGCAAGAGACCCAGTACTTC.

The chain recombines TRBV2 with TRBJ1-6, with 7 bases fitting TRBD1. The J segment lost 7 bases and the V segment lost 6 bases, leaving 3 bases of the junction unmatched. This CDR3 has 13 residues. The germline gives CDR1 SNHLY, CDR2 FYNNEI. The CDR3 reads CASRPRGNSPLHF. DNA of the CDR3: TGTGCCAGCAGGCCCAGGGGGAATTCACCCCTCCACTTT.

The rearrangement links TRBV9 to TRBJ2-1; D is unclear. The CDR3 runs 11 residues. Germline V gene lookup returns CDR1 SGDLS and CDR2 YYNGEE. The germline V and J ends were trimmed by 3 bases and 5 bases, with 3 bases remaining between them. The CDR3 sequence: CASSADNEQFF. The CDR3 DNA reads as TGTGCCAGCAGCGCAGACAATGAGCAGTTCTTC.

V gene TRBV4-1 combines with J gene TRBJ1-1; D is possibly TRBD1 (6 bases). Germline lookup yields CDR1 MGHRA and CDR2 YSYEKL. The V gene lost 3 bases and the J gene lost 0 bases, with 11 bases spanning the gap. This CDR3 spans 15 amino acids. Here the CDR3 DNA reads TGCGCCAGCAGCCAGATTCAGGGGCTGAACACTGAAGCTTTCTTT. It specifies CASSQIQGLNTEAFF.

V is TRBV2 and J is TRBJ1-5; the D gene is possibly TRBD1 (5 bases). Germline V gene lookup returns CDR1 SNHLY and CDR2 FYNNEI. Trimming took off 6 bases at V and 4 bases at J, with 10 bases between the two ends. This CDR3 is 13 amino acids long. Written as DNA, the CDR3 is TGTGCCAGCAGGATTCAGGGAAATCAGCCCCAGCATTTT. Its protein is CASRIQGNQPQHF.

The chain couples TRBV4-3 to TRBJ1-1; 12 positions agree with TRBD1. The CDR3 is 17 residues long. Germline V CDR1 and CDR2: LGHNA, YSLEER. V was pared by 1 base and J by 1 base, with 4 bases of the junction left unmatched. As DNA, the CDR3 is TGCGCCAGCAGCCAAGGGGGACAGGGGGCAGAGAACACTGAAGCTTTCTTT. Translation gives CASSQGGQGAENTEAFF.

This chain uses TRBV9 with TRBJ2-2; D perhaps matches TRBD1 (5 bases). This CDR3 is 15 amino acids long. CDR1 and CDR2 from the germline V gene are SGDLS and YYNGEE. Between the trimmed V and J ends, which lost 2 bases and 7 bases, there was a span of 15 bases. DNA of the CDR3: TGTGCCAGCAGCGTCGCAGGGCGCAGTGACGGGGAGCTGTTTTTT. Protein: CASSVAGRSDGELFF.